What follows are 18 T cell receptor beta chains derived from one specimen sequenced in a study of OX40 agonist ivuxolimab in advanced cancers. Clones were sequenced by immunoSEQ multiplex PCR, and TCRdb holds only the in-frame ones, with some missing. Of 80,000 or so clones in the sample, roughly 91% were seen once. The sequenced sample was CD4+ or CD8+ T cells sorted from blood, obtained in a trial of the OX40 agonist ivuxolimab. The receptors shown here come from an adult with an advanced solid tumor such as melanoma, head and neck, liver or kidney cancer.

A single count supports this clone. The V call is TRBV7-9, the J call TRBJ2-3; the D is unclear. Germline loops: CDR1 SEHNR, CDR2 FQNEAQ (reference sequence). Trimming left V 6 bases short and J 6 bases short, with 13 bases between. The CDR3 length is 13 residues. The CDR3 reads CASSQTQSDTQYF. CDR3 DNA sequence: TGTGCCAGCAGTCAAACCCAATCTGATACGCAGTATTTT.

The gene calls are TRBV27 and TRBJ2-2; 9 bases are shared with TRBD1. The germline gives CDR1 MNHEY, CDR2 SMNVEV (reference sequence). Trimming cost V 8 bases and J 10 bases; bases outside gene matches: 20. The CDR3 covers 17 residues. The CDR3 loop reads CASRNSHGTGHNEELFF. CDR3 nucleotides: TGTGCCAGCCGAAACTCTCACGGGACAGGGCATAACGAGGAGCTGTTTTTT.

The sample holds a few counts of this clone. This chain connects TRBV27 to TRBJ2-5; 8 positions agree with TRBD2. The CDR3 has 15 residues. Germline values: CDR1 MNHEY, CDR2 SMNVEV (reference sequence). V shed 1 base and J 4 bases; nucleotides not matched to a gene: 5. In nucleotides, the CDR3 is TGTGCCAGCAGTTTATACTCGGGGGGGCTAGAGACCCAGTACTTC. Encoded protein: CASSLYSGGLETQYF.

The chain recombines TRBV6-6 with TRBJ2-7, with a possible D match to TRBD2 (6 bases). Germline CDR1 MNHNY, CDR2 SVGAGI (reference sequence). This CDR3 region has 15 residues. V lost 5 bases and J lost 0, with 14 bases in between. CDR3: CASSLSGRPSYEQYF. CDR3 sequence (DNA): TGTGCCAGCAGTCTGAGTGGGAGGCCCTCCTACGAGCAGTACTTC.

The chain carries TRBV27 and TRBJ2-2; D gene unclear. The CDR3 loop spans 14 amino acids. Germline V gives CDR1 MNHEY, CDR2 SMNVEV (reference sequence). Trimming took 2 bases from V and 5 from J, leaving 9 bases between them. The CDR3 nucleotides read TGTGCCAGCAGTTTAGGGTGGGGAACCGGGGAGCTGTTTTTT. Protein: CASSLGWGTGELFF.

The CDR3 nucleotides are TGCGCCAGCAGCTTGGCGCGCGCGGAGGGGAGCTCCTACAATGAGCAGTTCTTC. Encoded protein: CASSLARAEGSSYNEQFF. This sequence joins TRBV5-1 and TRBJ2-1; possibly TRBD2 for D (6 bases). V shed 0 bases and J shed 0 bases, with 16 bases lying between them. CDR1 is SGHRS and CDR2 is YFSETQ in the germline V gene. This CDR3 spans 18 amino acids.

The gene calls are TRBV28 and TRBJ2-2, with 8 bases fitting TRBD1. The CDR3 is made up of 15 amino acids. J gave up 3 bases and V 6 bases, and 6 bases lay outside the gene matches. Per germline, CDR1 MDHEN and CDR2 SYDVKM. CDR3 region: CASSTPDRDTGELFF. CDR3 sequence (DNA): TGTGCCAGCAGCACCCCGGACAGGGACACCGGGGAGCTGTTTTTT.

With respect to this clone: Relative to the germline gene, one junction end is altered; a read error may explain this. CDR3 protein: CASNENNEQFF. The CDR3 DNA reads as TGTGCCAGCAATGAAAACAATGAGCAGTTCTTC. This chain joins TRBV2 and TRBJ2-1; no clear D gene. Germline CDR1 SNHLY, CDR2 FYNNEI. The CDR3 runs 11 residues.

The CDR3 DNA reads TGTGCCAGCAGTGCGCCGGCGGGGGGTTACCAAGAGACCCAGTACTTC. Translating it yields CASSAPAGGYQETQYF. The gene calls are TRBV6-6 and TRBJ2-5; 8 bases align to TRBD2. With 5 bases clipped from V and 0 bases from J, the junction kept 8 bases outside the gene matches. The CDR3 sequence is 16 residues long. Germline-derived CDR1 and CDR2 are MNHNY and SVGAGI (reference sequence).

A few counts support this clone. The chain recombines TRBV11-2 with TRBJ2-3; TRBD2 might be the D (5 bases). This CDR3 is built from 15 residues. CDR1 is SGHAT and CDR2 is FQNNGV in the germline V gene. Between the trimmed V and J ends, which lost 0 bases and 2 bases, there was a span of 9 bases. CDR3 in amino acids: CASSLDRGNTDTQYF. The CDR3 nucleotides read TGTGCCAGCAGCTTAGACCGGGGAAACACAGATACGCAGTATTTT.

This chain links TRBV4-1 with TRBJ1-1; no definite D call. Germline V gene sequence: CDR1 MGHRA, CDR2 YSYEKL. V was pared by 1 base and J by 5 bases, with 8 bases between. The CDR3 runs to 13 residues. This chain's CDR3 is CASSQVRGTEAFF. DNA for the CDR3: TGCGCCAGCAGCCAAGTCCGGGGTACTGAAGCTTTCTTT.

In nucleotides, the CDR3 is TGTGCCAGCAGTAACCCCCAGGGGGAGGGAACAGATACGCAGTATTTT. This codes for CASSNPQGEGTDTQYF. The chain is built from TRBV28 and TRBJ2-3, with D perhaps matching TRBD1 or TRBD2 (7 bases each). The CDR3 extends over 16 amino acids. Trimming took off 5 bases at V and 3 bases at J, with 18 bases between the two ends. The germline gives CDR1 MDHEN, CDR2 SYDVKM. The complete variable domain, with remaining parts taken from reference TRBV28 and TRBJ2-3, reads DVKVTQSSRYLVKRTGEKVFLECVQDMDHENMFWYRQDPGLGLRLIYFSYDVKMKEKGDIPEGYSVSREKKERFSLILESASTNQTSMYLCASSNPQGEGTDTQYFGPGTRLTVL.

Remarks on this clone: The junction does not match germline at one end; this may be a read error. The chain joins TRBV11-2 to TRBJ1-1; D unclear. The CDR3 runs 15 residues. Germline loops: CDR1 SGHAT, CDR2 FQNNGV. The CDR3 coding sequence is TGTGCCAGCAGCTTAGATCCAGTATCGAACTCTGAAGCTTTCTTT. This sequence encodes CASSLDPVSNSEAFF.

This chain joins TRBV5-4 and TRBJ2-2, with D unresolved. Germline assignment: CDR1 SGHNT and CDR2 YYREEE (reference sequence). The V and J ends lost 4 bases and 4 bases respectively, with 11 bases between them. The CDR3 has 14 amino acids. This CDR3 is CASSAPSSTGELFF. CDR3 in DNA: TGTGCCAGCAGCGCACCTAGTAGCACCGGGGAGCTGTTTTTT.

The chain couples TRBV6-5 to TRBJ2-5, with TRBD2 matching over 8 bases. CDR1 is MNHEY, CDR2 SVGAGI, per germline. J gave up 5 bases and V 10 bases, and 9 bases lay outside the gene matches. The CDR3 runs to 13 residues. The CDR3 region is CATQRGGLETQYF. As DNA, the CDR3 is TGTGCCACCCAACGGGGGGGCCTGGAGACCCAGTACTTC.

The table lists this clone with a count of one. This sequence joins TRBV9 and TRBJ2-3; D is unclear. From germline, CDR1 is SGDLS and CDR2 YYNGEE. Trimming removed 0 bases from V and 1 base from J, with 6 bases in between. The CDR3 covers 14 residues. CDR3 DNA sequence: TGTGCCAGCAGCGTAGGTCAGGGCACAGATACGCAGTATTTT. Translated: CASSVGQGTDTQYF.

The gene calls are TRBV2 and TRBJ2-5; 9 bases agree with TRBD2. Germline values: CDR1 SNHLY, CDR2 FYNNEI. V shed 3 bases and J 5 bases; nucleotides not matched to a gene: 7. This CDR3 is 15 amino acids long. The CDR3, as DNA: TGTGCCAGCAGTGAGGCGGGGGGGCCGGGTGAGACCCAGTACTTC. This codes for CASSEAGGPGETQYF.

The V gene is TRBV10-3, the J gene TRBJ2-1, with D perhaps TRBD2 (6 bases). CDR3 size: 16 residues. V was trimmed by 10 bases and J by 9 bases, leaving 28 bases between them. Germline CDR1 is ENHRY and CDR2 is SYGVKD. CDR3 DNA: TGTGCCAGCACTGATCGGACTACCTTAGCGTCGGGTGAGCAGTTCTTC. The encoded protein is CASTDRTTLASGEQFF.